The clone carrying this T cell receptor (beta chain) has more than one count but fewer than ten. Its antigen remains unknown. Focal radiation was given together with CTLA-4 blockade (ipilimumab) to patients with chemo-refractory metastatic non-small-cell lung cancer. The entry originates in a study of radiotherapy plus CTLA-4 blockade in lung cancer. Across the whole study: Among all patients, more than 15% showed objective responses, while roughly 28% had disease control.

The V gene lost 5 bases and the J gene lost 12 bases, with 14 bases spanning the gap. CDR1 MNHEY and CDR2 SMNVEV come from the germline V gene (reference sequence). This CDR3 contains 12 residues. The study's findings and limits: An expansion of tumor-derived TCR clones occurred in blood after radiotherapy plus ipilimumab. Response, reportedly, was best predicted by interferon-beta along with early blood T cell clone dynamics.

Data came from immunoSEQ multiplex PCR; TCRdb stores just in-frame clones and leaves some out. Among some 73,000 clones, under 75% were seen once, and the ten largest hold roughly 9.8%. The J gene is TRBJ2-1, the V gene TRBV27, with a possible D match to TRBD2 (5 bases). The sample here was peripheral blood, taken from a patient treated with radiotherapy plus ipilimumab. The sequence was collected from a human donor with non-small cell lung cancer whose response to radiotherapy plus ipilimumab could not be evaluated. The CDR3 DNA reads TGTGCCAGCAGTCCCCCCAGTCGGGGGCAGTTCTTC. Translation: CASSPPSRGQFF.